The rows below give T cell receptor beta chains drawn from one sample of a study of control samples from healthy donors and cancer patients. Some clones are missing from TCRdb's copy, which holds only in-frame ones; the method was immunoSEQ multiplex PCR. This table has about 94,000 clones, 86% appearing once. The sample taken for sequencing was blood. All receptors derive from a woman in her forties or fifties in good health. Each CDR3 is given with its conserved first and last residue. The D gene is left open where the match is weak. Clone size appears in some rows only: once, few, many, or a class for an expanded clone.

abundance,d_gene,j_gene,v_gene,CDR3nt,CDR3aa
once,TRBD2,TRBJ2-1,TRBV5-6,TGTGCCAGCAGCTTGCGCGGGAGGGGAGGGAACAATGAGCAGTTCTTC,CASSLRGRGGNNEQFF
.,TRBD1,TRBJ2-5,TRBV2,TGTGCCAGCAAGCAAGGGACAGATCAAGAGACCCAGTACTTC,CASKQGTDQETQYF
.,TRBD1,TRBJ2-5,TRBV3-1/TRBV3-2,TGTGCCAGCAGCCAAGATTGTAATAGAGGACAGGGGGCGGAGACCCAGTACTTC,CASSQDCNRGQGAETQYF
.,TRBD1,TRBJ1-5,TRBV7-9,TGTGCCAGCAGCTTCGGGACAGACAATCAGCCCCAGCATTTT,CASSFGTDNQPQHF
.,TRBD1,TRBJ1-4,TRBV28,TGTGCCAGCAGTCCTGGGACAGTATTGGAAAAACTGTTTTTT,CASSPGTVLEKLFF
.,.,TRBJ2-3,TRBV7-8,TGTGCCAGCAGCTTACTGGGCCCCCAAGGTTCGACGCAGTATTTT,CASSLLGPQGSTQYF
.,.,TRBJ1-1,TRBV29-1,TGCAGCGTCTCGGGACGGGCGAACACTGAAGCTTTCTTT,CSVSGRANTEAFF
.,.,TRBJ2-7,TRBV28,TGTGCCAGCAGTACCCCCCGCGAGCAGTACTTC,CASSTPREQYF
.,.,TRBJ1-6,TRBV14,TGTGCCAGCAGCCAAGATCACCTAAATTCACCCCTCCACTTT,CASSQDHLNSPLHF
.,.,TRBJ1-3,TRBV19,TGTGCCAGTAGTATTGGACGGAGCTCTGGAAACACCATATATTTT,CASSIGRSSGNTIYF
.,.,TRBJ2-7,TRBV28,TGTGCCAGCACTGGGGGCGCGTACTACTACGAGCAGTACTTC,CASTGGAYYYEQYF
.,.,TRBJ2-1,TRBV9,TGTGCCAGCAGCGTCAGGGACAATGAGCAGTTCTTC,CASSVRDNEQFF
many,.,TRBJ2-5,TRBV7-3,TGTGCCAGCAGCTTAGGCGGGCATTATCAAGAGACCCAGTACTTC,CASSLGGHYQETQYF
once,.,TRBJ2-2,TRBV18,TGTGCCAGCTCACCACGGCTGAACACCGGGGAGCTGTTTTTT,CASSPRLNTGELFF
once,TRBD1,TRBJ1-5,TRBV24-1,TGTGCCACCAGTGATTTGCGCTGGGGAAGACAGGGGGACAATCAGCCCCAGCATTTT,CATSDLRWGRQGDNQPQHF
.,.,TRBJ2-3,TRBV3-1/TRBV3-2,TGTGCCAGCAGCCAAGGGCGGGCGGGCAGGAACACAGATACGCAGTATTTT,CASSQGRAGRNTDTQYF
.,TRBD2,TRBJ2-3,TRBV28,TGTGCCAGCAGAACCCACTCTAGCGGGGGGCGGGATACGCAGTATTTT,CASRTHSSGGRDTQYF
.,TRBD1,TRBJ1-1,TRBV15,TGTGCCACCACCCAGGGTGCAGGGGGCCTCGGCACTGAAGCTTTCTTT,CATTQGAGGLGTEAFF
.,.,TRBJ2-2,TRBV29-1,TGCAGCGGACAGGTGGGGAACACCGGGGAGCTGTTTTTT,CSGQVGNTGELFF
.,TRBD1,TRBJ1-1,TRBV4-1,TGCGCCAGCAGCCCCGCAACGGGACAGCCGTTAATGAACACTGAAGCTTTCTTT,CASSPATGQPLMNTEAFF
few,.,TRBJ1-5,TRBV9,TGTGCCAGCAGCCCGGACGGTCATAGCAATCAGCCCCAGCATTTT,CASSPDGHSNQPQHF
.,.,TRBJ2-2,TRBV28,TGTGCCAGCAGTTCCCGGGGGGCGGGCGTTTTTCGGGAGCTGTTTTTT,CASSSRGAGVFRELFF
once,.,TRBJ1-2,TRBV7-9,TGTGCCAGCAGCTTAGCGGCGCACGACGATGGCTACACCTTC,CASSLAAHDDGYTF